The rows below give T cell receptor beta chains drawn from one sample of a study of cytomegalovirus exposure and HLA in healthy donors. Profiling relied on immunoSEQ multiplex PCR, and the TCRdb table lists in-frame clones only, not all of them. The table shows 35,000 to 40,000 clones, with about 66% occurring only once. The sequenced material came from PBMCs. These receptors originate from a man in his forties or fifties in good health and CMV-seropositive. The CDR3 runs from the conserved cysteine through the conserved F or W. A D gene is named only where the DNA matches it firmly. Clone size is not always given. Where it is, it says once, few, many or a class for expanded clones.

CDR3 DNA	CDR3 protein	V gene	D gene	J gene	clone size
TGCGCCAGCAGCCAAGAAGGATGGGCGCCCGAGCAGTACTTC	CASSQEGWAPEQYF	TRBV4-3	.	TRBJ2-7	.
TGTGCCACCGGACAGGGGGCCAATACGCAGTATTTT	CATGQGANTQYF	TRBV19	TRBD1	TRBJ2-3	.
TGTGCCAGCAGTTCATTGGGACAGGGGAGCAACTATGGCTACACCTTC	CASSSLGQGSNYGYTF	TRBV6-5	TRBD1	TRBJ1-2	.
TGTGCCAGTAGTATAGTACAGGGTAGCACTGAAGCTTTCTTT	CASSIVQGSTEAFF	TRBV19	.	TRBJ1-1	.
TGTGCCAGTAGTAGGTCTAGCGGGGGGAGCTCCTACGAGCAGTACTTC	CASSRSSGGSSYEQYF	TRBV19	TRBD2	TRBJ2-7	.
TGCGCCAGCAGCTTGGCACTAGCGGGGGGTTACGATACGCAGTATTTT	CASSLALAGGYDTQYF	TRBV5-1	TRBD2	TRBJ2-3	.
TGTGCCAGCAGCTTAGAACCTAGCTCCTACGAGCAGTACTTC	CASSLEPSSYEQYF	TRBV7-2	.	TRBJ2-7	.
TGTGCCAGCACTTTGGGACAGATCAACTATGGCTACACCTTC	CASTLGQINYGYTF	TRBV28	TRBD1	TRBJ1-2	once
TGTGCCAGCAGCTTAAAGGGGGATACGCAGTATTTT	CASSLKGDTQYF	TRBV7-3	.	TRBJ2-3	.
TGTGCCGTTGGGAGGCGTAGTGAAGGCTACACCTTC	CAVGRRSEGYTF	TRBV19	.	TRBJ1-2	.
TGTGCCAGCAGTTACATACAGGGAAACTATGGCTACACCTTC	CASSYIQGNYGYTF	TRBV6-5	.	TRBJ1-2	.
TGTGCCAGCAGCTTGGACAGGGGATATAATTCACCCCTCCACTTT	CASSLDRGYNSPLHF	TRBV5-4	TRBD1	TRBJ1-6	.
TGTGCCAGCAGCCGGGGACAGGGTTTGACTGAAGCTTTCTTT	CASSRGQGLTEAFF	TRBV5-5	TRBD1	TRBJ1-1	few
TGTGCCAGCACTTCGGCCGCAAGGGGCACTGAAGCTTTCTTT	CASTSAARGTEAFF	TRBV6-6	.	TRBJ1-1	few
TGTGCCACCAGCAGAGAACAGGGGGTACTCAATTCACCCCTCCACTTT	CATSREQGVLNSPLHF	TRBV15	TRBD1	TRBJ1-6	.
TGTGCCAGCAGCCCCCCGGGCAATCAGCCCCAGCATTTT	CASSPPGNQPQHF	TRBV7-2	.	TRBJ1-5	.
TGTGCCAGTAGAGGGGACAGGGTCAGGGTGGGCTATGGCTACACCTTC	CASRGDRVRVGYGYTF	TRBV19	TRBD1	TRBJ1-2	.
TGTGCCATCAGCCATGGCAGCGACAGGGGTGGCTACACCTTC	CAISHGSDRGGYTF	TRBV10-3	TRBD1	TRBJ1-2	few
TGTGCCATCAGTGACCCGGGACTAGCGGGGGTCACCGGGGAGCTGTTTTTT	CAISDPGLAGVTGELFF	TRBV10-3	TRBD2	TRBJ2-2	.
TGCAGTGCCGCGGGGGTTGACACGCAGTATTTT	CSAAGVDTQYF	TRBV20-1	TRBD2	TRBJ2-3	few
TGTGCCAGCAGCACTAGCGGGAGAACAGATACGCAGTATTTT	CASSTSGRTDTQYF	TRBV7-3	TRBD2	TRBJ2-3	.
TGTGCCAGCAGCTTGGCCGCCATGACAGGGCTCTATGGCTACACCTTC	CASSLAAMTGLYGYTF	TRBV5-8	TRBD1	TRBJ1-2	.
TGTGCCAGCAGCCCTAAGGGCGGGCAAGAGACCCAGTACTTC	CASSPKGGQETQYF	TRBV25-1	.	TRBJ2-5	.
TGTGCCAGCAGTCTGACAGGGGATACTGAAGCTTTCTTT	CASSLTGDTEAFF	TRBV6-5	TRBD1	TRBJ1-1	.
TGTGCCAGTAGTAACACAAAAGAAGCTTTCTTT	CASSNTKEAFF	TRBV19	.	TRBJ1-1	.
TGTGCCAGCAGCCCTGACAGTCTTAAGCCCCAGCATTTT	CASSPDSLKPQHF	TRBV7-2	.	TRBJ1-5	few
TGTGCCAGCAGTTACCCGGGACAGCAGAACACTGAAGCTTTCTTT	CASSYPGQQNTEAFF	TRBV6-6	TRBD1	TRBJ1-1	.
TGTGCCAGCAGCCCCGGACTAGCCATTAATGAGCAGTTCTTC	CASSPGLAINEQFF	TRBV7-3	TRBD2	TRBJ2-1	once
TGCGCCAGCAGCCAAGATCTGCGCGGGGGGGCCGGAGAGACCCAGTACTTC	CASSQDLRGGAGETQYF	TRBV4-3	TRBD2	TRBJ2-5	.
TGTGCCAGCAGCTTAGATTCGGGGGGCGCACGCTATGGCTACACCTTC	CASSLDSGGARYGYTF	TRBV7-9	.	TRBJ1-2	.
TGTGCCAGCAGTTTTTTCAGGCCAAATTCACCCCTCCACTTT	CASSFFRPNSPLHF	TRBV27	.	TRBJ1-6	.
TGTGCCAGCAGCCTACAGAACTATGGCTACACCTTC	CASSLQNYGYTF	TRBV7-2	.	TRBJ1-2	.
TGTGCCAGCAGCCCTCAGGGTGTTAGTTCTTACGAGCAGTACTTC	CASSPQGVSSYEQYF	TRBV9	.	TRBJ2-7	few
TGTGCCACCAGCAGAGATCCGGTTTTGAACACTGAAGCTTTCTTT	CATSRDPVLNTEAFF	TRBV15	.	TRBJ1-1	.
TGTGCCAGCAGTTACTACGGGACATCCAATTCACCCCTCCACTTT	CASSYYGTSNSPLHF	TRBV6-5	.	TRBJ1-6	few
TGTGCCAGCAGCCGACAGGGGGCTGTTGAAAAACTGTTTTTT	CASSRQGAVEKLFF	TRBV7-2	TRBD1	TRBJ1-4	.
TGTGCCAGCAGTTTTTCGGGACAGGTCTACAATGAGCAGTTCTTC	CASSFSGQVYNEQFF	TRBV28	TRBD1	TRBJ2-1	.
TGTGCCAGCAGTTTACCGGATAATTCACCCCTCCACTTT	CASSLPDNSPLHF	TRBV27	.	TRBJ1-6	.
TGTGCCAGCAGTGAAGATGAGTGGGAGGGGGTCGGGCGAAAACTGTTTTTT	CASSEDEWEGVGRKLFF	TRBV6-1	.	TRBJ1-4	.
TGTGCCAGCAGTTGGGACTTCCAAGAGACCCAGTACTTC	CASSWDFQETQYF	TRBV5-4	.	TRBJ2-5	once
TGTGCCAGCAGCCCCCTAGACAGGGCTAATCAGCCCCAGCATTTT	CASSPLDRANQPQHF	TRBV9	TRBD1	TRBJ1-5	.
TGTGCCAGCAGTGTGACAGATGAAGCTTTCTTT	CASSVTDEAFF	TRBV6-1	.	TRBJ1-1	.